These T cell receptor beta chains were read from a single sample in a study of CD8 T cells in Susac syndrome. Each CDR3 protein gets one entry after TCRdb re-called the immunoSEQ multiplex PCR reads with MiXCR. Of over 95,000 distinct CDR3 sequences listed, about 90% are singletons. Sequencing input: CD4+ T cells from PBMCs. The receptors originated from a human donor in good health. CDR3s include the opening cysteine and the closing phenylalanine or tryptophan. The order of the fields is clone size, V gene, J gene, D gene, CDR3 DNA, CDR3 protein. The D gene is left open where the match is weak. A clone size is listed for some rows: how often the clone was seen (once, few, many), or a class if it is expanded.

NA	TRBV5-4	TRBJ2-3	NA	TGTGCCAGCAGCTTCCGTCGGGAGATGCCAGATACGCAGTATTTT	CASSFRREMPDTQYF
NA	TRBV6-2/TRBV6-3	TRBJ1-5	NA	TGTGCCAGCAGTTACTCGATCTCGCAGCCCCAGCATTTT	CASSYSISQPQHF
NA	TRBV11-2	TRBJ1-1	NA	TGTGCCAGCAGCTTAGAGAGAATGTACGAAGCTTTCTTT	CASSLERMYEAFF
NA	TRBV29-1	TRBJ2-7	NA	TGCAGCGTTGTGTGGTCCGGAGCCTACGAGCAGTACTTC	CSVVWSGAYEQYF
NA	TRBV7-2	TRBJ2-7	TRBD1	TGTGCCAGCAGCCGCGACAGGGGGCTGTACGAGCAGTACTTC	CASSRDRGLYEQYF
NA	TRBV2	TRBJ1-5	TRBD1	TGTGCCAGCAGAACCGGGACAGTTAGCAATCAGCCCCAGCATTTT	CASRTGTVSNQPQHF
NA	TRBV30	TRBJ2-5	NA	TGTGCCTGGAGTGTACTTGGCCCAGAGACCCAGTACTTC	CAWSVLGPETQYF
once	TRBV20-1	TRBJ1-3	NA	TGCAGTGCCCGACGGGGGAGCTCTGGAAACACCATATATTTT	CSARRGSSGNTIYF
NA	TRBV6-2/TRBV6-3	TRBJ2-1	TRBD1	TGTGCCAGCAGGGGACAGGGGCGGGATGAGCAGTTCTTC	CASRGQGRDEQFF
NA	TRBV6-5	TRBJ2-7	TRBD1	TGTGCCAGCAGCCAACAGGGGTCCTACGAGCAGTACTTC	CASSQQGSYEQYF
NA	TRBV6-1	TRBJ2-4	NA	TGTGCCAGCAGTGTGGCGGGGTTGGACATTCAGTACTTC	CASSVAGLDIQYF
once	TRBV6-5	TRBJ1-2	TRBD1	TGTGCCAGCAGTGATGGACAGGGCGGTGGCTACACCTTC	CASSDGQGGGYTF
once	TRBV3-1	TRBJ1-2	TRBD1	TGTGCCAGCAGCCAAGAAACAGGGGGCTATGGCTACACCTTC	CASSQETGGYGYTF
once	TRBV12-3/TRBV12-4	TRBJ2-1	NA	TGTGCCAGCAGTTTAGCCCTAAAAAAGCAGTTCTTC	CASSLALKKQFF
NA	TRBV19	TRBJ2-7	TRBD1	TGTGCCAGTACCTTTTCGACAGGGGGCGAGCAGTACTTC	CASTFSTGGEQYF
NA	TRBV5-6	TRBJ2-5	TRBD2	TGTGCCAGACCGCCCGGGGAGGGAGAGACCCAGTACTTC	CARPPGEGETQYF
NA	TRBV30	TRBJ2-1	TRBD1	TGTGCCTGGGGGACAGGGGGAGTGGGAAAGCAGTTCTTC	CAWGTGGVGKQFF